The source of this T cell receptor beta chain is a study of patients and donors after allogeneic stem cell transplantation. The sample holds a few counts of this clonotype. This CDR3 is built from 12 residues. V lost 4 bases and J 4 bases, leaving 7 bases between the germline ends. The V gene's germline CDR1 is SGHDN and CDR2 FVKESK. MiXCR, applied by TCRdb to the RT-PCR reads, yields one record per CDR3 protein. The sample holds around 27,000 distinct CDR3 sequences, around 7.9% seen once. The sample taken for sequencing was blood, either unsorted or a sorted T cell fraction (not recorded which). The chain carries TRBV14 and TRBJ1-2; no firm D call. This receptor was identified in a human donor who was either an allogeneic HSCT recipient or a stem cell or donor lymphocyte infusion donor (not recorded which). It is not recorded whose cells these are; they may come from a transplant donor. CDR3 residues: CASSLSFYGYTF. The CDR3 DNA sequence: TGTGCCAGCAGCCTCTCCTTCTATGGCTACACCTTC.